These T cell receptor beta chains were read from a single sample in a study of blood T cell repertoires in COVID-19. The table came from immunoSEQ multiplex PCR; TCRdb's copy has only in-frame clones and leaves some out. The table shows 50,000 to 75,000 clones, with more than 60% occurring only once. Material: peripheral blood. These receptors all come from a man in his 60s with acute or convalescent COVID-19. Each CDR3 is given with its conserved first and last residue. The D gene is left open where the match is weak. The size field is filled for only some rows; it gives once, few, many or a size class.

d_gene: .; j_gene: TRBJ1-1; v_gene: TRBV27; abundance: few; len: 14; CDR3aa: CASSFRGPFAEAFF; CDR3nt: TGTGCCAGCAGTTTTAGGGGCCCGTTCGCTGAAGCTTTCTTT
d_gene: .; j_gene: TRBJ1-3; v_gene: TRBV5-4; abundance: few; len: 16; CDR3aa: CASSLPTGSTGNTIYF; CDR3nt: TGTGCCAGCAGTTTGCCGACAGGCTCGACTGGAAACACCATATATTTT
d_gene: .; j_gene: TRBJ2-1; v_gene: TRBV21-1; abundance: .; len: 15; CDR3aa: CASSKPRGAGNEQFF; CDR3nt: TGTGCCAGCAGCAAACCTCGAGGAGCGGGCAATGAGCAGTTCTTC
d_gene: .; j_gene: TRBJ1-4; v_gene: TRBV27; abundance: .; len: 15; CDR3aa: CASSFKKGYLEKLFF; CDR3nt: TGTGCCAGCAGCTTCAAGAAGGGGTACCTTGAAAAACTGTTTTTT
d_gene: .; j_gene: TRBJ1-3; v_gene: TRBV4-2; abundance: few; len: 19; CDR3aa: CASSHAQGRAGVSGNTIYF; CDR3nt: TGTGCCAGCAGCCATGCCCAAGGTAGGGCAGGGGTATCTGGAAACACCATATATTTT
d_gene: TRBD1; j_gene: TRBJ1-6; v_gene: TRBV19; abundance: .; len: 16; CDR3aa: CASSRNIGQAHSPLHF; CDR3nt: TGTGCCAGTAGCCGGAACATAGGACAGGCCCATTCACCCCTCCACTTT
d_gene: TRBD2; j_gene: TRBJ2-7; v_gene: TRBV30; abundance: .; len: 15; CDR3aa: CAWKLRGSDPYEQYF; CDR3nt: TGTGCCTGGAAACTTCGCGGGAGTGATCCCTACGAGCAGTACTTC
d_gene: TRBD1; j_gene: TRBJ2-2; v_gene: TRBV19; abundance: .; len: 15; CDR3aa: CASSPGGGYTGELFF; CDR3nt: TGTGCCAGTAGTCCAGGGGGCGGTTATACCGGGGAGCTGTTTTTT
d_gene: .; j_gene: TRBJ1-6; v_gene: TRBV30; abundance: .; len: 14; CDR3aa: CAWIRGGGRSPLHF; CDR3nt: TGTGCCTGGATCCGAGGGGGTGGAAGGTCACCCCTCCACTTT
d_gene: .; j_gene: TRBJ1-5; v_gene: TRBV19; abundance: .; len: 14; CDR3aa: CASSKMGGGSPQHF; CDR3nt: TGTGCCAGTAGTAAGATGGGAGGCGGTTCGCCCCAGCATTTT
d_gene: TRBD2; j_gene: TRBJ2-3; v_gene: TRBV9; abundance: .; len: 15; CDR3aa: CASSRSGTSTDTQYF; CDR3nt: TGTGCCAGCAGTCGGAGCGGGACTAGCACAGATACGCAGTATTTT
d_gene: TRBD1; j_gene: TRBJ2-5; v_gene: TRBV5-8; abundance: few; len: 14; CDR3aa: CASSSGQGEETQYF; CDR3nt: TGTGCCAGCAGCTCGGGACAGGGGGAAGAGACCCAGTACTTC
d_gene: .; j_gene: TRBJ1-2; v_gene: TRBV4-1; abundance: few; len: 16; CDR3aa: CASSQGRASLDYGYTF; CDR3nt: TGCGCCAGCAGCCAAGGTAGAGCTAGTTTGGACTATGGCTACACCTTC
d_gene: TRBD2; j_gene: TRBJ2-3; v_gene: TRBV4-1; abundance: .; len: 17; CDR3aa: CASSTPLRLAGTDTQYF; CDR3nt: TGCGCCAGCAGCACCCCGCTTCGACTAGCGGGCACAGATACGCAGTATTTT
d_gene: .; j_gene: TRBJ1-1; v_gene: TRBV6-5; abundance: few; len: 12; CDR3aa: CAGRGRGDEAFF; CDR3nt: TGTGCCGGAAGAGGCAGGGGAGATGAAGCTTTCTTT
d_gene: TRBD1; j_gene: TRBJ1-1; v_gene: TRBV27; abundance: .; len: 16; CDR3aa: CASSLGQGALNTEAFF; CDR3nt: TGTGCCAGCAGTTTAGGGCAGGGGGCCTTGAACACTGAAGCTTTCTTT
d_gene: TRBD1; j_gene: TRBJ2-7; v_gene: TRBV11-2; abundance: .; len: 15; CDR3aa: CASSVGTGGQYEQYF; CDR3nt: TGTGCCAGCAGCGTCGGAACAGGGGGCCAATACGAGCAGTACTTC
d_gene: TRBD2; j_gene: TRBJ2-1; v_gene: TRBV11-2; abundance: .; len: 15; CDR3aa: CASSLASGRAHEQFF; CDR3nt: TGTGCCAGCAGCTTAGCTAGCGGGAGGGCCCATGAGCAGTTCTTC
d_gene: TRBD1; j_gene: TRBJ2-1; v_gene: TRBV6-5; abundance: .; len: 16; CDR3aa: CASSSISGGSYNEQFF; CDR3nt: TGTGCCAGCAGTTCCATCTCAGGGGGCTCCTACAATGAGCAGTTCTTC
d_gene: TRBD2; j_gene: TRBJ2-7; v_gene: TRBV3-1/TRBV3-2; abundance: few; len: 16; CDR3aa: CASSQGASGRRGEQYF; CDR3nt: TGTGCCAGCAGCCAAGGGGCTAGCGGGAGGCGAGGAGAGCAGTACTTC
d_gene: .; j_gene: TRBJ1-5; v_gene: TRBV11-2; abundance: .; len: 13; CDR3aa: CASSLGSNQPQHF; CDR3nt: TGTGCCAGCAGCTTGGGCAGCAATCAGCCCCAGCATTTT
d_gene: TRBD2; j_gene: TRBJ2-1; v_gene: TRBV7-6; abundance: .; len: 17; CDR3aa: CASSLATGRASYNEQFF; CDR3nt: TGTGCCAGCAGCTTAGCTACCGGGAGGGCCAGCTACAATGAGCAGTTCTTC